The present T cell receptor beta chain was sequenced within a study of shared clonotypes between healthy human individuals. The study's findings and limits: Collection of samples was limited to blood; tissue repertoires likely differ.

In the original analysis: There were no quality scores in the junction-only immunoSEQ sequences, so filtering differed. TCRdb keeps only in-frame clones here, not all; method: immunoSEQ multiplex PCR. The V and J calls and clone size come from that table; D and trimming were worked out from the DNA. Of about 600,000 clones in the sample, around 76% were seen once. In regard to this clone: Its specificity is unknown.

Among the donors, all were Caucasian adults who lived in Nashville, Tennessee. This CDR3 is 13 amino acids long. Trimming left V 10 bases short and J 0 bases short, with 12 bases between. CDR1 and CDR2 (germline): MNHEY, SVGAGI. The receptor was isolated from a woman in her thirties or forties in good health. Some clones in this sample may be carry-over from other donors' samples. The sample consisted of PBMCs. The rearrangement links TRBV6-5 to TRBJ1-1; D is possibly TRBD1 (5 bases). In nucleotides, the CDR3 is TGTGCCACGGGACCTCCCATGAACACTGAAGCTTTCTTT. Protein: CATGPPMNTEAFF.